One sample yielded the 19 T cell receptor beta chains listed below, sequenced in a study of cytomegalovirus exposure and HLA in healthy donors. The repertoire was sequenced with immunoSEQ multiplex PCR; TCRdb's copy has only in-frame clones and lacks some. The table lists tens of thousands of clones, roughly 95% of them singletons. Sequencing was performed on PBMCs. The receptors were sampled from a man between 18 and 35 years old in good health and CMV-seropositive.

This clone was observed once. The CDR3 DNA reads as TGTGCCAGCAGTCCCACCCGACAGGGGGCGACCTACAATGAGCAGTTCTTC. Translation: CASSPTRQGATYNEQFF. The chain couples TRBV28 to TRBJ2-1, with 10 bases aligning to TRBD1. Germline-derived CDR1 and CDR2 are MDHEN and SYDVKM. Trimming removed 5 bases from V and 2 bases from J; junction bases left unmatched: 9. The CDR3 has 17 residues. The full variable domain, completed using reference TRBV28 and TRBJ2-1, is DVKVTQSSRYLVKRTGEKVFLECVQDMDHENMFWYRQDPGLGLRLIYFSYDVKMKEKGDIPEGYSVSREKKERFSLILESASTNQTSMYLCASSPTRQGATYNEQFFGPGTRLTVL.

The chain has TRBV10-2 and TRBJ2-7; D is undetermined. The germline V gene has CDR1 WSHSY and CDR2 SAAADI. This CDR3 is built from 13 residues. V dropped 7 bases and J dropped 4 bases, with 14 bases sitting between them. The CDR3 nucleotides are TGCGCCAGCACCACCGCGCCCCCATACGAGCAGTACTTC. Its protein product is CASTTAPPYEQYF.

The chain carries TRBV28 and TRBJ1-1; D ambiguous. The CDR3 sequence is 11 residues long. V was shortened by 8 bases and J by 4 bases, with 8 bases between the two germline ends. The V gene's germline CDR1 is MDHEN and CDR2 SYDVKM. DNA for the CDR3: TGTGCCAGCCAGGTCGGCACTGAAGCTTTCTTT. Translated: CASQVGTEAFF.

The rearrangement joins TRBV9 to TRBJ2-5, with D perhaps TRBD2 (6 bases). The CDR3 contains 14 residues. From germline, CDR1 is SGDLS and CDR2 YYNGEE. The V end was cut by 0 bases, the J end by 5 bases, with 11 bases between. The CDR3 DNA reads as TGTGCCAGCAGCGTAGAATCGGGAGCGGAGACCCAGTACTTC. Translated, it gives CASSVESGAETQYF.

This clone was observed a single time. The chain has TRBV5-1 and TRBJ2-1; 9 bases match TRBD2. CDR3 size: 17 residues. Germline V gene sequence: CDR1 SGHRS, CDR2 YFSETQ. Trimming removed 4 bases from V and 6 bases from J; junction bases left unmatched: 14. CDR3 bases: TGCGCCAGCAGCATCTATAGCGGGAGCCCTGGGGCCAATGAGCAGTTCTTC. It encodes CASSIYSGSPGANEQFF.

The V gene is TRBV6-1, the J gene TRBJ2-7; 9 bases fit TRBD1. Germline V lookup: CDR1 MNHNS, CDR2 SASEGT. The junction had 2 bases not matched to a gene; V was cut back by 3 bases and J by 2 bases. The CDR3 extends over 14 amino acids. CDR3 coding DNA: TGTGCCAGCAGTGAGGACAGGGGTCCCTACGAGCAGTACTTC. Its translation: CASSEDRGPYEQYF.

This clone has a single count. CDR3 loop: CASSRLAGFEQFF. DNA for the CDR3: TGTGCCAGCAGCCGACTAGCGGGATTTGAGCAGTTCTTC. The chain uses TRBV27 and TRBJ2-1; 11 positions match TRBD2. The CDR3 has 13 residues. The germline CDR1 and CDR2 sequences are MNHEY and SMNVEV (reference sequence). V shed 6 bases, J shed 9 bases, and the junction held 4 bases outside the gene matches.

This chain connects TRBV7-8 to TRBJ2-1, with a possible D match to TRBD1 (6 bases). CDR1 is SGHVS and CDR2 is FQNEAQ in the germline V gene. V dropped 0 bases and J dropped 4 bases, with 16 bases sitting between them. This CDR3 contains 17 residues. This CDR3 is CASSLAPLGAAYNEQFF. The CDR3 coding sequence is TGTGCCAGCAGCTTAGCCCCCTTGGGGGCGGCGTACAATGAGCAGTTCTTC. Looking up the rest from reference TRBV7-8 and TRBJ2-1 gives the full variable domain: GAGVSQSPRYKVAKRGQDVALRCDPISGHVSLFWYQQALGQGPEFLTYFQNEAQLDKSGLPSDRFFAERPEGSVSTLKIQRTQQEDSAVYLCASSLAPLGAAYNEQFFGPGTRLTVL.

The chain links TRBV4-1 to TRBJ2-1; no clear D gene. CDR3 length equals 12 residues. CDR1 is MGHRA, CDR2 YSYEKL, per germline. V lost 1 base and J 8 bases, leaving 6 bases between the germline ends. CDR3 sequence reads: CASSQVQDEQFF. As DNA, the CDR3 is TGCGCCAGCAGCCAAGTTCAGGATGAGCAGTTCTTC.

The J gene is TRBJ1-3, the V gene TRBV10-3; D not certain. Germline CDR1 reads ENHRY; CDR2 reads SYGVKD. Trimming removed 0 bases from V and 2 bases from J, with 11 bases in between. The CDR3 contains 16 residues. The CDR3 DNA is TGTGCCATCAGTGAGTCGATTGTACGCGCTGGAAACACCATATATTTT. As protein: CAISESIVRAGNTIYF.

The chain uses TRBV14 and TRBJ2-1, with TRBD2 matching over 7 bases. The length of the CDR3 is 17 residues. The V gene's germline CDR1 is SGHDN and CDR2 FVKESK. V was clipped by 4 bases and J by 3 bases; unmatched bases: 12. CDR3 coding DNA: TGTGCCAGCAGCCCAGTTCAAGGGGACTATATCTACAATGAGCAGTTCTTC. It yields the protein CASSPVQGDYIYNEQFF.

The chain combines TRBV11-2 with TRBJ1-4, with unresolved D. The CDR3 covers 13 residues. Trimming removed 1 base at V and 8 bases at J, with 8 bases between. The germline V gene has CDR1 SGHAT and CDR2 FQNNGV. The CDR3 loop is CASSLAVVEKLFF. CDR3 DNA sequence: TGTGCCAGCAGCTTAGCGGTGGTCGAAAAACTGTTTTTT.

This rearrangement joins TRBV5-1 to TRBJ2-1, with 8 bases that match TRBD1. This CDR3 is 15 amino acids long. Germline V gene lookup returns CDR1 SGHRS and CDR2 YFSETQ. Unmatched junction bases numbered 4, after V lost 0 bases and J lost 5 bases. CDR3 nucleotides: TGCGCCAGCAGCTTGGATGGACAGGGAAACAATGAGCAGTTCTTC. This codes for CASSLDGQGNNEQFF. The full variable domain, rest sourced from reference TRBV5-1 and TRBJ2-1, is KAGVTQTPRYLIKTRGQQVTLSCSPISGHRSVSWYQQTPGQGLQFLFEYFSETQRNKGNFPGRFSGRQFSNSRSEMNVSTLELGDSALYLCASSLDGQGNNEQFFGPGTRLTVL.

This chain connects TRBV19 to TRBJ1-5; tentative D call: TRBD1 (6 bases). This CDR3 spans 13 amino acids. CDR1 LNHDA and CDR2 SQIVND come from the germline V gene (reference sequence). Trimming pared 11 bases from V and 5 bases from J, leaving 16 bases between. CDR3 sequence (DNA): TGTGCCGCTAGTACAGGGCGTCATCAGCCCCAGCATTTT. Amino acid sequence: CAASTGRHQPQHF.

The J gene is TRBJ2-1, the V gene TRBV18; tentatively, D is TRBD2 (5 bases). Trimming stripped 4 bases from V and 0 bases from J, with 10 bases between. This CDR3 region has 15 residues. Germline CDR1 and CDR2: KGHSH and LQKENI. The CDR3 loop is CASSRAGDSYNEQFF. CDR3 bases: TGTGCCAGCTCACGCGCGGGTGACTCCTACAATGAGCAGTTCTTC.

This chain's CDR3 is CASSLGLRSGQGDEQFF. CDR3 coding DNA: TGTGCCAGCAGCTTAGGTTTAAGGTCGGGACAGGGGGATGAGCAGTTCTTC. The V gene is TRBV7-9, the J gene TRBJ2-1; 11 bases match TRBD1. V shed 1 base and J 8 bases; nucleotides not matched to a gene: 10. The CDR3 totals 17 residues. Germline V gene lookup returns CDR1 SEHNR and CDR2 FQNEAQ (reference sequence).

This chain connects TRBV6-6 to TRBJ2-1; 10 nucleotides agree with TRBD2. The CDR3 contains 16 residues. With V trimmed by 6 bases and J by 2 bases, 7 bases remained unmatched. Per germline, CDR1 MNHNY and CDR2 SVGAGI (reference sequence). The CDR3 sequence: CASSLGTSATYNEQFF. Written as DNA, the CDR3 is TGTGCCAGCAGCTTGGGGACTAGCGCAACCTACAATGAGCAGTTCTTC.

The chain employs TRBV12-5 and TRBJ2-3; D ambiguous. The CDR3 contains 13 residues. The germline CDR1 and CDR2 sequences are LGHNT and FRNRAP. Trimming pared 0 bases from V and 4 bases from J, leaving 5 bases between. CDR3 sequence: CASGLVPADTQYF. The CDR3 DNA reads TGTGCTAGTGGTTTGGTTCCAGCAGATACGCAGTATTTT.

This clone was observed once. The chain recombines TRBV7-8 with TRBJ1-1; 7 nucleotides agree with TRBD1. CDR1 SGHVS and CDR2 FQNEAQ come from the germline V gene. The V and J ends lost 4 bases and 8 bases, in that order; junction bases with no gene match: 10. This CDR3 is built from 14 residues. CDR3 residues: CASSSDRELLEAFF. The CDR3 coding sequence is TGTGCCAGCAGCTCCGACAGGGAGTTGTTGGAAGCTTTCTTT.